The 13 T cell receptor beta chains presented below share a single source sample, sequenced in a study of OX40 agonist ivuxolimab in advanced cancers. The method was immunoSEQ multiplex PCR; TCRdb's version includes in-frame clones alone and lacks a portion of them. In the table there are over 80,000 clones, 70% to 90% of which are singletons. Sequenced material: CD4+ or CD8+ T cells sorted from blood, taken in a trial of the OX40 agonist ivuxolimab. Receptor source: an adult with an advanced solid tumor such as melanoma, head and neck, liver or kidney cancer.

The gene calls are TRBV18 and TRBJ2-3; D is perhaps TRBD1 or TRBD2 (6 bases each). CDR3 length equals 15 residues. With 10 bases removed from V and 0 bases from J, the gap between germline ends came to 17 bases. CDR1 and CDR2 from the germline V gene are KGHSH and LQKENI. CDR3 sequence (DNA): TGTGCCACCTCGGGGGCTTTCTCTAGCACAGATACGCAGTATTTT. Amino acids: CATSGAFSSTDTQYF.

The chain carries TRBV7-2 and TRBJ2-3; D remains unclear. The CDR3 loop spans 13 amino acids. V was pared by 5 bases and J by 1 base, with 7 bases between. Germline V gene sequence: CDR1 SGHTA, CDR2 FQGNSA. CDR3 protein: CASSLRRTDTQYF. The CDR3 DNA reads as TGTGCCAGCAGCCTCCGCCGCACAGATACGCAGTATTTT.

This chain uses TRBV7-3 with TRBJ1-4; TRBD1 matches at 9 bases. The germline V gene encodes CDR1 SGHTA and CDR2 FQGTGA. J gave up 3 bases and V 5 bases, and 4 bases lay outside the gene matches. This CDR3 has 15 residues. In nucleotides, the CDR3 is TGTGCCAGCAGCCTACACAGGGGGCCTAATGAAAAACTGTTTTTT. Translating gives CASSLHRGPNEKLFF.

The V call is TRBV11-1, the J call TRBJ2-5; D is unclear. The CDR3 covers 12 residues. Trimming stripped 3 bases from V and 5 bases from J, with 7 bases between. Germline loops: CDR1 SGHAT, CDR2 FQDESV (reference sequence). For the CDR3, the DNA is TGTGCCAGCAGCTTGACGTGGGAGACCCAGTACTTC. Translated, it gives CASSLTWETQYF.

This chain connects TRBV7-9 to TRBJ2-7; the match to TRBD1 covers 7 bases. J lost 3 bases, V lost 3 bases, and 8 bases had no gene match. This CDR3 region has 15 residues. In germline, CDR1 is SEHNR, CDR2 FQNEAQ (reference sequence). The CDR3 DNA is TGTGCCAGCAGCTTGGGACAGCTGCAAATCTACGAGCAGTACTTC. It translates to CASSLGQLQIYEQYF. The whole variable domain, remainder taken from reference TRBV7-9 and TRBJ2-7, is DTGVSQNPRHKITKRGQNVTFRCDPISEHNRLYWYRQTLGQGPEFLTYFQNEAQLEKSRLLSDRFSAERPKGSFSTLEIQRTEQGDSAMYLCASSLGQLQIYEQYFGPGTRLTVT.

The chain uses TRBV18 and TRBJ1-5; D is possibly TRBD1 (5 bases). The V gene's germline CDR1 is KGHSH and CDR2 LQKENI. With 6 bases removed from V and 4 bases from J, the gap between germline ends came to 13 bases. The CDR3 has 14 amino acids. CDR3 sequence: CASSPRDGNQPQHF. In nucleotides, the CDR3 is TGTGCCAGCTCTCCTCGGGACGGGAATCAGCCCCAGCATTTT.

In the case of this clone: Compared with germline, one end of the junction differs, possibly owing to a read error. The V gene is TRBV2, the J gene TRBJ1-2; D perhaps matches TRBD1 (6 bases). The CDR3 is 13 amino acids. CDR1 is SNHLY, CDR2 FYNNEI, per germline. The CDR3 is CASCDRPMFGYTF. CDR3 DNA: TGTGCCAGCTGTGACAGGCCAATGTTCGGCTACACCTTC.

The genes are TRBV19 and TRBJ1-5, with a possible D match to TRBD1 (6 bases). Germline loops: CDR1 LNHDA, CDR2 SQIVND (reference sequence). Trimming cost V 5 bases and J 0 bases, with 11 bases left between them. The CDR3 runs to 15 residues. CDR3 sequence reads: CASSVQGYSNQPQHF. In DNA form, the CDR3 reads TGTGCCAGTAGTGTGCAGGGGTATAGCAATCAGCCCCAGCATTTT. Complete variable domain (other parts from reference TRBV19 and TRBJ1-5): DGGITQSPKYLFRKEGQNVTLSCEQNLNHDAMYWYRQDPGQGLRLIYYSQIVNDFQKGDIAEGYSVSREKKESFPLTVTSAQKNPTAFYLCASSVQGYSNQPQHFGDGTRLSIL.

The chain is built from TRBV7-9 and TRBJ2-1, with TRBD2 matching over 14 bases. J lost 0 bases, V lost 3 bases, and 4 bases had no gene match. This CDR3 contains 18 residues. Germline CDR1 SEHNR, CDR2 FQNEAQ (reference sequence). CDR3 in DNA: TGTGCCAGCAGCTTGGCCGGGACTAGCGGGGGCTCCTACAATGAGCAGTTCTTC. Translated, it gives CASSLAGTSGGSYNEQFF.

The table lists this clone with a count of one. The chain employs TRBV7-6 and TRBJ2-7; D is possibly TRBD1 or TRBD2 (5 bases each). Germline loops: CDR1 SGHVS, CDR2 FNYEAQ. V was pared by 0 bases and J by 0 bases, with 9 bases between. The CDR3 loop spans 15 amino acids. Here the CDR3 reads CASSLASGSSYEQYF. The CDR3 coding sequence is TGTGCCAGCAGCTTAGCGTCAGGGAGCTCCTACGAGCAGTACTTC.

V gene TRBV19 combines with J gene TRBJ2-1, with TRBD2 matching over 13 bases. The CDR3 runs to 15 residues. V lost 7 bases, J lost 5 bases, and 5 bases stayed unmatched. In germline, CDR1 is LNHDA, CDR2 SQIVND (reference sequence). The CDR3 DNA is TGTGCCAGTACCCCACTAGCGGGGGGGCACAATGAGCAGTTCTTC. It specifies CASTPLAGGHNEQFF.

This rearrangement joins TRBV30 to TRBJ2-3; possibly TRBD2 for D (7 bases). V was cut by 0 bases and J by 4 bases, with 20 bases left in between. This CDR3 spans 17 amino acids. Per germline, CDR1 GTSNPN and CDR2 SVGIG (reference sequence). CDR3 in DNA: TGTGCCTGGAGTGTACAGGGTGGGGGGGCTATTGCAGATACGCAGTATTTT. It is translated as CAWSVQGGGAIADTQYF.

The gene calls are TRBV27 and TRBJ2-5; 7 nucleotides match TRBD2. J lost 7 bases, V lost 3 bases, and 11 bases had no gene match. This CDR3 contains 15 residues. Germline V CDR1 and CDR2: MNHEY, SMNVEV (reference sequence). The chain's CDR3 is CASSFFRGEGTTQYF. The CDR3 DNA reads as TGTGCCAGCAGTTTTTTCCGGGGGGAGGGGACGACCCAGTACTTC.